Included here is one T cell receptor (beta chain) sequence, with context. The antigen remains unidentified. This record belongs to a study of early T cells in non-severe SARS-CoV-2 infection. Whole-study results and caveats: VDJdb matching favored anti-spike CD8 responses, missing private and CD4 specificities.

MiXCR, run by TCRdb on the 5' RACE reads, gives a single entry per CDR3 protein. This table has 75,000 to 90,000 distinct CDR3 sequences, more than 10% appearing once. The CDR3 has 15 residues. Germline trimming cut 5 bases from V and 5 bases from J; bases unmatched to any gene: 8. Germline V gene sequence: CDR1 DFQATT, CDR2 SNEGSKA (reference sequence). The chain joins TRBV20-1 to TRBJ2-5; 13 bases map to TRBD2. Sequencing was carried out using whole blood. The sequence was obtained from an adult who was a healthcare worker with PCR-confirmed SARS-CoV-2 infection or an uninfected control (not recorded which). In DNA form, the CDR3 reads TGCAGTGCTGCCCGGACTAGCGGGAGTCCTGAGACCCAGTACTTC. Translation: CSAARTSGSPETQYF.